These T cell receptor beta chains were read from a single sample in a study of PD-1 blockade in classical Hodgkin lymphoma. Here immunoSEQ multiplex PCR was the method, and the copy in TCRdb shows in-frame clones only, minus some. The sample lists over 25,000 clones, 83% occurring once. Material: peripheral blood mononuclear cells (PBMCs), obtained before the second cycle of nivolumab. The receptors come from a human donor with classical Hodgkin lymphoma. Both conserved end residues are part of each CDR3. Each record gives: CDR3 length, D gene, J gene, V gene, clone size, CDR3 protein, CDR3 DNA. A D gene is named only where the DNA matches it firmly. Clone sizes are given selectively: once, few, many, or a class where the clone is expanded.

15 TRBD1 TRBJ1-4 TRBV7-9 NA CASSFPDRGYEKLFF TGTGCCAGCAGCTTTCCGGACAGGGGCTATGAAAAACTGTTTTTT
13 NA TRBJ2-5 TRBV18 NA CASSRADQETQYF TGTGCCAGCTCTCGAGCGGACCAAGAGACCCAGTACTTC
16 NA TRBJ1-1 TRBV5-4 NA CASSLAWEHRDTEAFF TGTGCCAGCAGCTTGGCCTGGGAACATAGGGACACTGAAGCTTTCTTT
14 NA TRBJ2-3 TRBV5-4 few CASSRRDSIDTQYF TGTGCCAGCAGCAGGCGGGACTCCATAGATACGCAGTATTTT
15 NA TRBJ1-1 TRBV10-2 NA CASSTTSVANTEAFF TGCGCCAGCAGCACGACCTCAGTGGCGAACACTGAAGCTTTCTTT
12 NA TRBJ1-2 TRBV19 NA CASSIGESGYTF TGTGCCAGTAGTATAGGCGAATCTGGCTACACCTTC
17 TRBD2 TRBJ2-5 TRBV11-2 NA CASSFTSGRTPWETQYF TGTGCCAGCAGCTTTACTAGCGGGAGGACCCCATGGGAGACCCAGTACTTC
15 TRBD2 TRBJ2-5 TRBV2 NA CASTEEGLPSATQYF TGTGCCAGCACCGAAGAGGGACTACCAAGTGCGACCCAGTACTTC
17 NA TRBJ2-5 TRBV4-1 NA CASSQDGGRSKMETQYF TGCGCCAGCAGCCAAGACGGTGGTAGGAGTAAGATGGAGACCCAGTACTTC
12 NA TRBJ2-1 TRBV30 NA CAWSVSRNEQFF TGTGCCTGGAGTGTGTCTCGGAATGAGCAGTTCTTC
14 NA TRBJ2-3 TRBV27 NA CASSLSGGTDTQYF TGTGCCAGCAGTTTGTCCGGTGGCACAGATACGCAGTATTTT
16 TRBD1 TRBJ2-1 TRBV7-9 few CASSSGTGGSYNEQFF TGTGCCAGCAGCTCAGGGACAGGGGGATCCTACAATGAGCAGTTCTTC
16 NA TRBJ2-3 TRBV5-6 NA CASSFLTSAPTDTQYF TGTGCCAGCAGCTTCCTAACCTCCGCCCCCACAGATACGCAGTATTTT
14 NA TRBJ1-6 TRBV7-2 NA CASSTLRGGSPLHF TGTGCCAGCAGCACCTTAAGGGGGGGGTCACCCCTCCACTTT
19 TRBD2 TRBJ2-3 TRBV7-9 NA CASSPRGRLAGGSTDTQYF TGTGCCAGCAGCCCGCGGGGGCGGCTAGCGGGGGGGAGCACAGATACGCAGTATTTT
15 TRBD1 TRBJ2-2 TRBV18 NA CASSPGQGKTGELFF TGTGCCAGCTCACCGGGACAGGGGAAAACCGGGGAGCTGTTTTTT
15 NA TRBJ1-2 TRBV27 NA CASSFSRTVTGGYTF TGTGCCAGCAGTTTTAGCCGGACAGTCACGGGTGGCTACACCTTC
13 TRBD1 TRBJ2-3 TRBV28 NA CATRGQGTDTQYF TGTGCCACTCGGGGACAGGGCACAGATACGCAGTATTTT
16 NA TRBJ2-7 TRBV7-2 few CASSLELRRNSYEQYF TGTGCCAGCAGCTTAGAGCTAAGACGAAACTCCTACGAGCAGTACTTC